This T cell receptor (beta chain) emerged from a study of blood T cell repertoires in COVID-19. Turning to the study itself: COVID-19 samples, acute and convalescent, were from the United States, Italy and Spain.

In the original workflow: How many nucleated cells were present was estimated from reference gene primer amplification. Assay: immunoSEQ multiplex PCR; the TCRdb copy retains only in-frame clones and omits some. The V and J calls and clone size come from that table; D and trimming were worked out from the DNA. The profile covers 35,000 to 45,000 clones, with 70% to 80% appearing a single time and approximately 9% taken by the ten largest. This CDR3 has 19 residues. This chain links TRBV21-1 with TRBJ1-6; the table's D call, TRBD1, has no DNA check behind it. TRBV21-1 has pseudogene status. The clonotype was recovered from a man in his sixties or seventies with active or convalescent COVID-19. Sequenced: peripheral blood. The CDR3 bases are TGTGCCAGCAGCAGACAGGGGGAGGAAACATTAATGTTTAATTCACCCCTCCACTTT. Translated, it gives CASSRQGEETLMFNSPLHF.